Listed below are T cell receptor beta chains from one sample, sequenced in a study. Profiled with immunoSEQ multiplex PCR; TCRdb holds only in-frame clones, not every one. Altogether tens of thousands of clones are present, 85% to 95% being singletons, with the ten largest covering less than 4.5%. The sample taken for sequencing was PBMCs. Every receptor here comes from a middle-aged man with rheumatoid arthritis. Both conserved end residues are part of each CDR3. Fields, in order: clone size, D gene, J gene, V gene, CDR3 protein, CDR3 DNA. A D gene is named only where the DNA matches it firmly. Clone sizes are given selectively: once, few, many, or a class where the clone is expanded.

-,TRBD2,TRBJ2-1,TRBV24-1,CATSPGGFSYNEQFF,TGTGCCACCAGCCCCGGGGGGTTCTCCTACAATGAGCAGTTCTTC
-,TRBD1,TRBJ1-5,TRBV5-1,CASSPGQGGQPQHF,TGCGCCAGCAGCCCCGGACAGGGTGGGCAGCCCCAGCATTTT
once,TRBD2,TRBJ2-3,TRBV7-2,CASSFTSGGTDTQYF,TGTGCCAGCAGCTTTACTAGCGGGGGCACAGATACGCAGTATTTT
-,TRBD1,TRBJ2-1,TRBV7-2,CASSSRTGRVLFHEQFF,TGTGCCAGCAGCTCCCGGACAGGGCGGGTTTTATTCCATGAGCAGTTCTTC
-,-,TRBJ1-6,TRBV3-1/TRBV3-2,CASSPSNSPLHF,TGTGCCAGCAGCCCAAGTAATTCACCCCTCCACTTT
-,TRBD1,TRBJ1-5,TRBV19,CASSIVGSGQGAGSGQPQHF,TGTGCCAGTAGTATAGTGGGGTCGGGACAGGGGGCTGGTTCGGGCCAGCCCCAGCATTTT
once,TRBD1,TRBJ1-1,TRBV19,CASVADRGDTEAFF,TGTGCCAGTGTCGCCGACAGGGGAGACACTGAAGCTTTCTTT
-,-,TRBJ2-2,TRBV7-6,CASSHPRGTNTGELFF,TGTGCCAGCAGTCACCCACGAGGGACGAACACCGGGGAGCTGTTTTTT
once,-,TRBJ1-2,TRBV6-4,CASSDAGRDGYTF,TGTGCCAGCAGTGACGCCGGAAGGGATGGCTACACCTTC
-,-,TRBJ2-3,TRBV7-3,CASSRGLSTDTQYF,TGTGCCAGCAGTAGGGGCCTTAGCACAGATACGCAGTATTTT
-,TRBD1,TRBJ1-5,TRBV6-5,CASKRDRAGNQPQHF,TGTGCCAGCAAACGGGACAGGGCTGGCAATCAGCCCCAGCATTTT
-,TRBD2,TRBJ2-5,TRBV5-1,CASSPPPAGGPETQYF,TGCGCCAGCAGCCCTCCCCCAGCGGGAGGCCCCGAGACCCAGTACTTC
-,TRBD2,TRBJ2-7,TRBV10-3,CAIGQPSGGPSSYEQYF,TGTGCCATTGGGCAACCTAGCGGGGGCCCAAGCTCCTACGAGCAGTACTTC
-,-,TRBJ2-1,TRBV28,CASSFRGGVEQFF,TGTGCCAGCAGTTTTCGGGGCGGAGTAGAGCAGTTCTTC
-,-,TRBJ2-2,TRBV5-1,CASSRGTSNTGELFF,TGCGCCAGCAGTCGGGGGACATCGAACACCGGGGAGCTGTTTTTT
-,TRBD2,TRBJ2-1,TRBV12-5,CASGLARQGLLAGSASHEQFF,TGTGCTAGTGGTTTAGCCCGACAGGGTCTGCTAGCGGGATCCGCGTCCCATGAGCAGTTCTTC
-,-,TRBJ1-5,TRBV6-5,CASGKSNQPQHF,TGTGCCAGCGGCAAGAGCAATCAGCCCCAGCATTTT
-,-,TRBJ2-3,TRBV12-3/TRBV12-4,CAAGASTDTQYF,TGTGCGGCGGGGGCCTCCACAGATACGCAGTATTTT
-,TRBD2,TRBJ2-1,TRBV24-1,CATSDQGLGTYNEQFF,TGTGCCACCAGTGATCAGGGACTAGGCACCTACAATGAGCAGTTCTTC
-,-,TRBJ2-6,TRBV5-1,CASSSTGASGANVLTF,TGCGCCAGCAGCTCTACAGGAGCCTCTGGGGCCAACGTCCTGACTTTC
-,-,TRBJ1-2,TRBV13,CASTITRGTGNGGYTF,TGTGCCAGCACCATTACCCGAGGGACTGGAAATGGTGGCTACACCTTC
-,-,TRBJ1-1,TRBV12-3/TRBV12-4,CASASGKNTEAFF,TGTGCCAGCGCTTCGGGAAAGAACACTGAAGCTTTCTTT
-,-,TRBJ1-4,TRBV4-1,CASSQVFQGTTNEKLFF,TGCGCCAGCAGCCAAGTTTTCCAGGGCACAACTAATGAAAAACTGTTTTTT
few,TRBD1,TRBJ1-5,TRBV27,CASSLGTGVDQPQHF,TGTGCCAGCAGTCTTGGGACAGGGGTGGATCAGCCCCAGCATTTT
-,-,TRBJ1-3,TRBV6-6,CASSYRDNGNTIYF,TGTGCCAGCAGTTACAGGGACAATGGAAACACCATATATTTT
-,TRBD1,TRBJ1-2,TRBV25-1,CASSRDRAYGYTF,TGTGCCAGCAGTCGCGACAGGGCGTATGGCTACACCTTC
-,TRBD1,TRBJ1-4,TRBV6-5,CASRRTGRTNEKLFF,TGTGCCAGCAGGAGGACAGGGCGAACTAATGAAAAACTGTTTTTT
-,-,TRBJ1-6,TRBV20-1,CSALGDSPLHF,TGCAGTGCTCTAGGGGATTCACCCCTCCACTTT
-,TRBD2,TRBJ2-7,TRBV6-5,CASSDWAGVSYEQYF,TGTGCCAGCAGCGACTGGGCGGGAGTCTCCTACGAGCAGTACTTC
few,-,TRBJ1-1,TRBV29-1,CSVGGGLNTEAFF,TGCAGCGTTGGAGGCGGGTTGAACACTGAAGCTTTCTTT
-,-,TRBJ2-7,TRBV27,CASSGGGYEQYF,TGTGCCAGCAGCGGGGGCGGGTACGAGCAGTACTTC
-,-,TRBJ2-3,TRBV11-1,CASSSPLESTDTQYF,TGTGCCAGCAGCTCTCCGCTAGAGAGCACAGATACGCAGTATTTT
-,-,TRBJ1-1,TRBV18,CASSPQTGNTEAFF,TGTGCCAGCTCCCCCCAGACCGGGAACACTGAAGCTTTCTTT
-,-,TRBJ2-2,TRBV27,CASSPWVAGELFF,TGTGCCAGCAGTCCCTGGGTGGCGGGGGAGCTGTTTTTT
-,-,TRBJ1-1,TRBV7-8,CASSRPGTGNTEAFF,TGTGCCAGCAGCCGTCCCGGAACAGGGAACACTGAAGCTTTCTTT
-,-,TRBJ2-1,TRBV6-4,CASSPRDSSSYNEQFF,TGTGCCAGCAGCCCCCGCGACTCTAGCTCCTACAATGAGCAGTTCTTC
-,-,TRBJ1-5,TRBV9,CASTKTGGDNQPQHF,TGTGCCAGCACAAAAACGGGTGGCGACAATCAGCCCCAGCATTTT
once,TRBD2,TRBJ2-1,TRBV5-4,CASSLTSAPYNEQFF,TGTGCCAGCAGCCTGACTAGCGCTCCCTACAATGAGCAGTTCTTC
-,-,TRBJ1-4,TRBV28,CASSAPGATNEKLFF,TGTGCCAGCAGCGCCCCGGGGGCAACTAATGAAAAACTGTTTTTT
-,-,TRBJ1-2,TRBV7-9,CASSPGSGYTF,TGTGCCAGCAGCCCCGGTAGTGGCTACACCTTC
-,-,TRBJ2-1,TRBV7-9,CASSLELGPSYNEQFF,TGTGCCAGCAGCTTAGAGCTGGGGCCCTCCTACAATGAGCAGTTCTTC
-,-,TRBJ1-2,TRBV30,CAWSAGDYGYTF,TGTGCCTGGAGTGCGGGGGACTATGGCTACACCTTC
-,TRBD1,TRBJ1-2,TRBV9,CASSKQGWYGYTF,TGTGCCAGCAGCAAACAGGGGTGGTATGGCTACACCTTC
-,TRBD2,TRBJ2-7,TRBV25-1,CPGEGSYEQYF,TGCCCGGGGGAGGGTTCCTACGAGCAGTACTTC
-,-,TRBJ1-1,TRBV7-9,CASSLGGRAPNTEAFF,TGTGCCAGCAGCCTCGGTGGGAGGGCCCCGAACACTGAAGCTTTCTTT
-,-,TRBJ2-5,TRBV14,CASSQGLKLGMETQYF,TGTGCCAGCAGCCAAGGCCTTAAACTAGGCATGGAGACCCAGTACTTC
-,TRBD1,TRBJ2-7,TRBV7-2,CASSSDRGYSYEQYF,TGTGCCAGCAGCTCGGACAGGGGCTACTCCTACGAGCAGTACTTC
-,-,TRBJ1-4,TRBV18,CASSERGEVPNEKLFF,TGTGCCAGCTCCGAACGAGGGGAGGTACCCAATGAAAAACTGTTTTTT
-,-,TRBJ1-2,TRBV25-1,CASSGQPYGYTF,TGTGCCAGCAGTGGGCAGCCCTATGGCTACACCTTC
-,-,TRBJ2-7,TRBV27,CASSAGQFYEQYF,TGTGCCAGCAGTGCGGGACAGTTCTACGAGCAGTACTTC
-,-,TRBJ1-6,TRBV6-1,CASSENSARGNSPLHF,TGTGCCAGCAGTGAGAATTCCGCACGAGGAAATTCACCCCTCCACTTT
-,-,TRBJ1-3,TRBV19,CASSSSGAPGNTIYF,TGTGCCAGTAGTTCATCGGGCGCCCCTGGAAACACCATATATTTT
-,TRBD2,TRBJ2-3,TRBV5-1,CASSFPSTSGSTDTQYF,TGCGCCAGCAGCTTTCCCTCTACTAGCGGGAGCACAGATACGCAGTATTTT
once,TRBD2,TRBJ2-7,TRBV18,CASSPQAGVSNEQYF,TGTGCCAGCTCCCCCCAAGCGGGGGTCTCGAACGAGCAGTACTTC
-,-,TRBJ1-5,TRBV5-6,CASSLAMGTQPQHF,TGTGCCAGCAGCTTGGCCATGGGAACGCAGCCCCAGCATTTT